Listed here are 22 T cell receptor beta chains from one sample, sequenced in a study of OX40 agonist ivuxolimab in advanced cancers. The method was immunoSEQ multiplex PCR; TCRdb's version includes in-frame clones alone and lacks a portion of them. The sample lists tens of thousands of clones; over 75% were seen once. The material sequenced was CD4+ or CD8+ T cells sorted from blood, taken in a trial of the OX40 agonist ivuxolimab. The receptor source for this set is an adult with an advanced solid tumor such as melanoma, head and neck, liver or kidney cancer.

The chain joins TRBV5-6 to TRBJ1-3; weak D call: TRBD1 (5 bases). The CDR3 has 17 residues. V was pared by 4 bases and J by 0 bases, with 17 bases between. The V gene's germline CDR1 is SGHDT and CDR2 YYEEEE. CDR3 amino acids: CASSLYSMGGSGNTIYF. CDR3 coding DNA: TGTGCCAGCAGCCTATACTCTATGGGGGGCTCTGGAAACACCATATATTTT.

The chain joins TRBV27 to TRBJ1-4; D gene ambiguous. V was trimmed by 5 bases and J by 7 bases, leaving 20 bases between them. CDR1 is MNHEY, CDR2 SMNVEV, per germline (reference sequence). This CDR3 has 16 amino acids. CDR3 sequence: CASSLRKNPSGEKLFF. CDR3 coding DNA: TGTGCCAGCAGTCTACGAAAAAATCCTTCCGGTGAAAAACTGTTTTTT.

This sequence joins TRBV28 and TRBJ2-1; the D is unclear. This CDR3 contains 11 residues. Germline V gene lookup returns CDR1 MDHEN and CDR2 SYDVKM. Trimming pared 3 bases from V and 15 bases from J, leaving 12 bases between. The CDR3, as DNA: TGTGCCAGCAGTTTGGCGAATAGTAGGTTCTTC. It specifies CASSLANSRFF.

V is TRBV5-4 and J is TRBJ1-1; 11 nucleotides agree with TRBD1. The CDR3 runs 14 residues. Germline loops: CDR1 SGHNT, CDR2 YYREEE (reference sequence). The J segment lost 4 bases and the V segment lost 4 bases, leaving 3 bases of the junction unmatched. The CDR3 nucleotides read TGTGCCAGCAGCACAGGGACAGGGGGCACTGAAGCTTTCTTT. As protein: CASSTGTGGTEAFF.

This clone turned up a few times. The V call is TRBV28, the J call TRBJ2-3; D is uncertain. Trimming stripped 6 bases from V and 6 bases from J, with 10 bases between. CDR3 length equals 12 residues. CDR1 and CDR2 from the germline V gene are MDHEN and SYDVKM. CDR3 region: CASRSSTDTQYF. The CDR3, as DNA: TGTGCCAGCAGGTCGTCTACTGATACGCAGTATTTT.

This clone was found a few times. The J gene is TRBJ2-5, the V gene TRBV11-1; D is unclear. This CDR3 has 11 residues. Per the germline V gene, CDR1 is SGHAT and CDR2 is FQDESV (reference sequence). V was pared by 2 bases and J by 5 bases, with 3 bases between. The CDR3, as DNA: TGTGCCAGCAGCTTATGGGAGACCCAGTACTTC. Translation gives CASSLWETQYF.

The chain recombines TRBV27 with TRBJ1-2; 8 bases are a match to TRBD1. V lost 3 bases, J lost 9 bases, and 3 bases stayed unmatched. Germline V gene data show CDR1 as MNHEY and CDR2 as SMNVEV (reference sequence). CDR3 size: 12 residues. CDR3 loop: CASSFGQGSYTF. CDR3 sequence (DNA): TGTGCCAGCAGTTTCGGACAGGGTAGCTACACCTTC.

The chain combines TRBV28 with TRBJ2-7; D gene ambiguous. The germline V and J ends were trimmed by 3 bases and 5 bases, with 5 bases remaining between them. From germline, CDR1 is MDHEN and CDR2 SYDVKM. The length of the CDR3 is 11 residues. CDR3 loop: CASSLFHEQYF. CDR3 coding DNA: TGTGCCAGCAGTTTGTTTCACGAGCAGTACTTC.

The chain recombines TRBV28 with TRBJ2-7, with D possibly TRBD2 on 5 matching bases. Trimming removed 2 bases at V and 2 bases at J, with 22 bases between. The CDR3 is 18 amino acids. Germline-derived CDR1 and CDR2 are MDHEN and SYDVKM. In nucleotides, the CDR3 is TGTGCCAGCAGTTTAGGTTCTGGAGGTCGATTACAAACCTACGAGCAGTACTTC. As protein: CASSLGSGGRLQTYEQYF.

This clone was picked up a small number of times. V gene TRBV28 combines with J gene TRBJ1-2; no clear D gene. V shed 1 base and J shed 4 bases, with 13 bases lying between them. This CDR3 comprises 15 residues. Germline lookup yields CDR1 MDHEN and CDR2 SYDVKM. The CDR3 protein is CASSLSPPLGYGYTF. Written as DNA, the CDR3 is TGTGCCAGCAGTTTATCCCCACCTCTCGGCTATGGCTACACCTTC.

The chain links TRBV5-1 to TRBJ2-3, with TRBD2 matching over 7 bases. The V gene's germline CDR1 is SGHRS and CDR2 YFSETQ. V shed 2 bases, J shed 0 bases, and the junction held 3 bases outside the gene matches. CDR3 length: 15 amino acids. The CDR3 loop reads CASSLTSVSTDTQYF. The CDR3 coding sequence is TGCGCCAGCAGCTTAACTAGCGTGAGCACAGATACGCAGTATTTT. Drawing the rest from reference TRBV5-1 and TRBJ2-3, the complete variable domain is KAGVTQTPRYLIKTRGQQVTLSCSPISGHRSVSWYQQTPGQGLQFLFEYFSETQRNKGNFPGRFSGRQFSNSRSEMNVSTLELGDSALYLCASSLTSVSTDTQYFGPGTRLTVL.

The CDR3 reads CAIRGTSGRSGEQYF. The CDR3 DNA reads as TGTGCCATCAGGGGGACTAGCGGGAGATCGGGGGAGCAGTACTTC. The V and J genes are TRBV10-3 and TRBJ2-7, with 14 positions matching TRBD2. Germline V gene lookup returns CDR1 ENHRY and CDR2 SYGVKD. J gave up 7 bases and V 6 bases, and 8 bases lay outside the gene matches. The CDR3 totals 15 residues.

The rearrangement links TRBV28 to TRBJ1-2; maybe TRBD1 (6 bases). V was shortened by 6 bases and J by 0 bases, with 14 bases between the two germline ends. CDR1 is MDHEN and CDR2 is SYDVKM in the germline V gene. There are 15 residues in the CDR3. CDR3 sequence reads: CASSFTGPTNYGYTF. DNA of the CDR3: TGTGCCAGCAGCTTTACAGGGCCAACTAACTATGGCTACACCTTC.

The chain recombines TRBV28 with TRBJ1-3; D is perhaps TRBD1 (6 bases). Per germline, CDR1 MDHEN and CDR2 SYDVKM. The CDR3 contains 16 residues. Deletions cut 4 bases from V and 2 bases from J, with 15 bases between. In nucleotides, the CDR3 is TGTGCCAGCAGTTCCCACCAGGGGATTGCTGGAAACACCATATATTTT. Protein sequence: CASSSHQGIAGNTIYF.

V gene TRBV7-9 combines with J gene TRBJ2-5; TRBD1 is a possible D gene (5 bases). Per germline, CDR1 SEHNR and CDR2 FQNEAQ (reference sequence). The CDR3 is 14 residues long. V shed 2 bases and J shed 4 bases, with 11 bases lying between them. CDR3 loop: CASSLKGLGETQYF. The CDR3 coding sequence is TGTGCCAGCAGCTTAAAGGGGCTAGGAGAGACCCAGTACTTC.

This clone was seen only once. The J gene is TRBJ2-1, the V gene TRBV2; 12 bases are a match to TRBD2. There are 17 residues in the CDR3. Germline-derived CDR1 and CDR2 are SNHLY and FYNNEI. V lost 0 bases and J lost 11; bases outside the gene matches: 11. The CDR3: CASSEARVGLAGSKQFF. The CDR3 DNA reads TGTGCCAGCAGTGAAGCGCGAGTAGGACTAGCGGGAAGTAAGCAGTTCTTC.

The chain combines TRBV2 with TRBJ2-5; D unclear. The CDR3 loop spans 13 amino acids. From germline, CDR1 is SNHLY and CDR2 FYNNEI. V lost 6 bases and J lost 5, with 13 bases in between. The CDR3 loop reads CASRSLGWETQYF. The CDR3, as DNA: TGTGCCAGCAGATCCCTGGGATGGGAGACCCAGTACTTC.

The J gene is TRBJ2-7, the V gene TRBV25-1; maybe TRBD2 (5 bases). Trimming shortened V by 1 base and J by 1 base, and 8 bases separated the two germline ends. Germline-derived CDR1 and CDR2 are MGHDK and SYGVNS. This CDR3 comprises 14 residues. The DNA of the CDR3 is TGTGCCAGCAGTGAATCTGGCGGGTCCTACGAGCAGTACTTC. Translating gives CASSESGGSYEQYF.

The chain recombines TRBV2 with TRBJ2-2; D possibly corresponds to TRBD1 (6 bases). This CDR3 spans 15 amino acids. Germline CDR1 reads SNHLY; CDR2 reads FYNNEI. V lost 0 bases and J 4 bases, leaving 9 bases between the germline ends. CDR3 sequence reads: CASSEALQGTGELFF. The CDR3 DNA is TGTGCCAGCAGTGAAGCGCTACAGGGCACCGGGGAGCTGTTTTTT. The full variable domain, completed using reference TRBV2 and TRBJ2-2, is EPEVTQTPSHQVTQMGQEVILRCVPISNHLYFYWYRQILGQKVEFLVSFYNNEISEKSEIFDDQFSVERPDGSNFTLKIRSTKLEDSAMYFCASSEALQGTGELFFGEGSRLTVL.

This clone appeared once. The chain has TRBV11-2 and TRBJ2-5; D call uncertain. CDR3 length: 12 residues. The V end lost 1 base, the J end lost 4 bases, and 4 bases lay between the germline ends. Germline values: CDR1 SGHAT, CDR2 FQNNGV. DNA for the CDR3: TGTGCCAGCAGCTTAGCCCGAGAGACCCAGTACTTC. Its protein is CASSLARETQYF.

The V and J genes are TRBV28 and TRBJ2-5, with no clear D. Trimming stripped 3 bases from V and 5 bases from J, with 10 bases between. Germline assignment: CDR1 MDHEN and CDR2 SYDVKM. The CDR3 is made up of 13 amino acids. The CDR3 region is CASSFPGRETQYF. CDR3 DNA sequence: TGTGCCAGCAGTTTCCCCGGGCGGGAGACCCAGTACTTC.

V and J are TRBV4-1 and TRBJ1-1, with D unclear. The CDR3 spans 12 residues. V was shortened by 1 base and J by 8 bases, with 8 bases between the two germline ends. Germline CDR1 is MGHRA and CDR2 is YSYEKL. The CDR3 loop reads CASSQGSGEAFF. The CDR3 nucleotides are TGCGCCAGCAGCCAAGGGTCTGGAGAAGCTTTCTTT.